Presented here are 31 T cell receptor beta chains from one specimen sequenced in a study of T cells in Graves' hyperthyroidism and ophthalmopathy. What was amplified from RNA transcripts were TCR beta CDR3 regions. An initial round of RT-PCR targeting the TCR CDR3 relied on the HTBI primer set. TCRdb independently ran MiXCR on the multiplex PCR reads; one entry per CDR3 protein. Of 600,000 or so distinct CDR3 sequences in the sample, around 14% are singletons; the top ten hold roughly 7%. The specimen was blood. These receptors were obtained from a woman under 30 with Graves' ophthalmopathy.

The sample holds many counts of this clonotype. This sequence joins TRBV9 and TRBJ1-2, with 9 bases fitting TRBD1. The V segment lost 0 bases and the J segment 7 bases; nucleotides outside the gene matches: 10. Germline assignment: CDR1 SGDLS and CDR2 YYNGEE. The CDR3 spans 16 residues. The CDR3 bases are TGTGCCAGCAGCGTAGGTACACAGGGGGCGTATGGTGGCTACACCTTC. Translating it yields CASSVGTQGAYGGYTF.

This clonotype was observed a handful of times. This chain joins TRBV13 and TRBJ2-3; possible D gene TRBD2, 6 bases. The CDR3 covers 19 residues. Germline V lookup: CDR1 PRHDT, CDR2 FYEKMQ (reference sequence). Trimming cost V 0 bases and J 5 bases, with 24 bases left between them. In DNA, the CDR3 is TGTGCCAGCAGCTTAGGCTCCAACGTCGGGAGTGTTTCGGGAGATACGCAGTATTTT. Protein: CASSLGSNVGSVSGDTQYF.

This clonotype was seen a few times. The genes are TRBV20-1 and TRBJ1-6; the D gene is possibly TRBD1 (5 bases). CDR1 and CDR2 (germline): DFQATT, SNEGSKA (reference sequence). This CDR3 has 13 amino acids. V was trimmed by 4 bases and J by 9 bases, leaving 13 bases between them. CDR3 in DNA: TGCAGTGCTAATCTAGGGGTGCGTTCACCCCTCCACTTT. Translating it yields CSANLGVRSPLHF.

This chain connects TRBV27 to TRBJ2-7, with D uncertain. The J call could be wrong; TRBJ2-1 is a better fit for the DNA end. Germline CDR1 is MNHEY and CDR2 is SMNVEV (reference sequence). The CDR3 runs 13 residues. CDR3 amino acids: CASSLRSSYEQFF. The CDR3 region has the DNA TGTGCCAGCAGTCTAAGGAGCTCCTACGAGCAGTTCTTC.

This clonotype has ten or more counts. The chain employs TRBV6-2 or TRBV6-3 and TRBJ1-5; tentative D call: TRBD1 (5 bases). With 6 bases removed from V and 4 bases from J, the gap between germline ends came to 13 bases. CDR3 length equals 14 residues. Germline loops: CDR1 MNHEY, CDR2 SVGEGT. The CDR3 loop is CASSFRAGNQPQHF. Here the CDR3 DNA reads TGTGCCAGCAGCTTTAGGGCAGGGAATCAGCCCCAGCATTTT.

This clonotype has just a few counts. No conserved phenylalanine or tryptophan is present at the end of the CDR3, so a read error is the likely explanation. The chain has TRBV9 and TRBJ1-5, with D hard to call. There are 16 residues in the CDR3. CDR1 SGDLS and CDR2 YYNGEE come from the germline V gene. V lost 3 bases to trimming and J lost 0 bases, with 13 bases between them. The CDR3 bases are TGTGCCAGCAGCGCGGGAGGGCCGGATAGCAATCAGCCCCAGCATTCT. This encodes CASSAGGPDSNQPQHS.

The chain combines TRBV4-3 with TRBJ2-1, with 7 bases fitting TRBD1. The CDR3 is made up of 14 amino acids. V gave up 3 bases and J gave up 6 bases; unmatched junction bases: 5. Germline CDR1 LGHNA, CDR2 YSLEER. Written as DNA, the CDR3 is TGCGCCAGCAGCCAGAGACAGGGTGTCAATGAGCAGTTCTTC. Residues: CASSQRQGVNEQFF.

The sample holds many counts of this clonotype. The chain recombines TRBV27 with TRBJ2-1; 7 nucleotides agree with TRBD2. This CDR3 comprises 16 residues. With V trimmed by 4 bases and J by 10 bases, 16 bases remained unmatched. The germline V gene has CDR1 MNHEY and CDR2 SMNVEV (reference sequence). The chain's CDR3 is CASSSTWDYLKEEQFF. The CDR3 nucleotides are TGTGCCAGCAGTTCGACCTGGGACTATCTGAAAGAAGAGCAGTTCTTC.

This clonotype was observed many times. The rearrangement joins TRBV20-1 to TRBJ2-5, with 12 nucleotides matching TRBD1. Germline CDR1 DFQATT, CDR2 SNEGSKA (reference sequence). CDR3 length: 15 amino acids. Losses at the gene ends were 5 bases for V and 5 bases for J; bases not matched to a gene: 9. Written as DNA, the CDR3 is TGCAGTGCTGACATCCGGGACAGGGGGCAGGAGACCCAGTACTTC. It encodes CSADIRDRGQETQYF.

CDR3 sequence: CASSTLGLAFEQYF. CDR3 in DNA: TGTGCCAGCAGTACGCTGGGACTAGCGTTCGAGCAGTACTTC. The rearrangement uses TRBV6-2 or TRBV6-3 and TRBJ2-7; TRBD2 matches at 10 bases. Germline V gene lookup returns CDR1 MNHEY and CDR2 SVGEGT. CDR3 length equals 14 residues. The trim removed 5 bases at V and 6 bases at J, leaving 7 bases unmatched.

This clonotype came up many times. This chain connects TRBV20-1 to TRBJ2-6; 9 bases map to TRBD1. Germline trimming cut 2 bases from V and 0 bases from J; bases unmatched to any gene: 17. There are 21 residues in the CDR3. Germline assignment: CDR1 DFQATT and CDR2 SNEGSKA (reference sequence). CDR3 region: CSARPPPGGTGFSSGANVLTF. The CDR3 nucleotides are TGCAGTGCTAGACCCCCACCCGGTGGGACAGGGTTTAGCTCTGGGGCCAACGTCCTGACTTTC.

There are many counts of this clonotype. CDR3: CASSPLGRANEQYF. CDR3 sequence (DNA): TGTGCCAGCAGCCCCTTGGGCAGGGCGAACGAGCAGTACTTC. The genes are TRBV3-1 and TRBJ2-7, with D possibly being TRBD1 (5 bases). Germline V gives CDR1 LGHDT, CDR2 YNNKEL (reference sequence). The length of the CDR3 is 14 residues. Trimming took off 4 bases at V and 5 bases at J, with 15 bases between the two ends.

This clonotype has at least ten counts. The chain uses TRBV19 and TRBJ2-7; D possibly matches TRBD1 or TRBD2 (5 bases each). Per germline, CDR1 LNHDA and CDR2 SQIVND (reference sequence). V gave up 4 bases and J gave up 3 bases, with 16 bases separating them. The CDR3 runs to 15 residues. The CDR3 loop is CASSTKPGRYYEQYF. The CDR3 DNA sequence: TGTGCCAGTAGTACGAAACCGGGACGCTACTACGAGCAGTACTTC. Full variable domain (rest looked up from reference TRBV19 and TRBJ2-7): DGGITQSPKYLFRKEGQNVTLSCEQNLNHDAMYWYRQDPGQGLRLIYYSQIVNDFQKGDIAEGYSVSREKKESFPLTVTSAQKNPTAFYLCASSTKPGRYYEQYFGPGTRLTVT.

This clonotype was picked up many times. This chain uses TRBV27 with TRBJ2-1; 9 bases are shared with TRBD1. Germline trimming cut 7 bases from V and 4 bases from J; bases unmatched to any gene: 17. CDR1 is MNHEY, CDR2 SMNVEV, per germline (reference sequence). The CDR3 runs 18 residues. CDR3 DNA: TGTGCCAGCACCCGTCGGGACAGGGAGATTCTGGGGTACAATGAGCAGTTCTTC. Its protein is CASTRRDREILGYNEQFF.

This clonotype was seen at least ten times. The DNA of the CDR3 is TGTGCCAGCAGCCCTCAAGGATCCAGCGGTGTCTACGAGCAGTACTTC. Translation gives CASSPQGSSGVYEQYF. This chain uses TRBV7-6 with TRBJ2-7; TRBD2 is a possible D gene (5 bases). Trimming cost V 5 bases and J 3 bases, with 20 bases left between them. The CDR3 runs 16 residues. Germline V lookup: CDR1 SGHVS, CDR2 FNYEAQ.

This clonotype was detected ten times or more. The chain has TRBV30 and TRBJ1-1; no clear D. This CDR3 comprises 13 residues. V was pared by 5 bases and J by 0 bases, with 10 bases between. CDR1 GTSNPN and CDR2 SVGIG come from the germline V gene (reference sequence). The DNA of the CDR3 is TGTGCCTGGGGTCCAAGGGTGAACACTGAAGCTTTCTTT. It encodes CAWGPRVNTEAFF.

This clonotype was recorded many times. The chain is built from TRBV7-9 and TRBJ1-6; D is possibly TRBD1 (6 bases). CDR3 length: 16 residues. Germline lookup yields CDR1 SEHNR and CDR2 FQNEAQ (reference sequence). Between the trimmed V and J ends, which lost 5 bases and 7 bases, there was a span of 18 bases. The CDR3 is CASSSLTGTKNSPLHF. The CDR3 DNA follows: TGTGCCAGCAGCAGTCTCACCGGGACAAAGAATTCACCCCTCCACTTT.

This clonotype was recorded many times. The J gene is TRBJ2-2, the V gene TRBV27; 10 nucleotides align to TRBD2. J gave up 8 bases and V 6 bases, and 9 bases lay outside the gene matches. CDR1 and CDR2 (germline): MNHEY, SMNVEV (reference sequence). CDR3 length equals 15 residues. The CDR3 loop reads CASRVSSGRQGELFF. As DNA, the CDR3 is TGTGCCAGCAGGGTGTCTAGCGGGAGACAGGGGGAGCTGTTTTTT.

This clonotype appeared many times. The chain links TRBV7-8 to TRBJ1-2; TRBD1 is a possible D gene (6 bases). CDR3 size: 15 residues. Germline CDR1 and CDR2: SGHVS and FQNEAQ. The V and J ends lost 5 bases and 2 bases respectively, with 15 bases between them. The CDR3 loop is CASSGRTVKNYGYTF. The CDR3 DNA is TGTGCCAGCAGCGGACGGACAGTTAAGAACTATGGCTACACCTTC.

This chain links TRBV7-9 with TRBJ1-2; the D gene is possibly TRBD1 (5 bases). Germline CDR1 reads SEHNR; CDR2 reads FQNEAQ (reference sequence). This CDR3 spans 14 amino acids. Trimming took off 5 bases at V and 4 bases at J, with 14 bases between the two ends. In DNA form, the CDR3 reads TGTGCCAGCAGCGTCCAGGGAAATACCTATGGCTACACCTTC. Translating gives CASSVQGNTYGYTF.

V and J are TRBV6-2 or TRBV6-3 and TRBJ2-7, with D uncertain. Germline V gives CDR1 MNHEY, CDR2 SVGEGT. The CDR3 has 16 residues. V lost 3 bases and J 0 bases, leaving 15 bases between the germline ends. CDR3 loop: CASSYSLGLSSYEQYF. The CDR3 region has the DNA TGTGCCAGCAGTTATTCCCTGGGTCTCAGCTCCTACGAGCAGTACTTC.

This clonotype showed up many times. The chain combines TRBV29-1 with TRBJ1-2, with D possibly matching TRBD1 (5 bases). The V gene's germline CDR1 is SQVTM and CDR2 ANQGSEA. The CDR3 has 12 residues. The V end lost 3 bases, the J end lost 7 bases, and 12 bases lay between the germline ends. The CDR3 DNA follows: TGCAGCGTTGAGGACGGGGCAGGTGGCTACACCTTC. This translates into CSVEDGAGGYTF. Based on the CDR3 plus reference TRBV29-1 and TRBJ1-2, the full variable domain is SAVISQKPSRDICQRGTSLTIQCQVDSQVTMMFWYRQQPGQSLTLIATANQGSEATYESGFVIDKFPISRPNLTFSTLTVSNMSPEDSSIYLCSVEDGAGGYTFGSGTRLTVV.

This clonotype was observed a few times. The chain combines TRBV3-1 with TRBJ2-1; maybe TRBD1 (5 bases). V gave up 0 bases and J gave up 7 bases, with 10 bases separating them. From germline, CDR1 is LGHDT and CDR2 YNNKEL (reference sequence). The CDR3 sequence is 14 residues long. The chain's CDR3 is CASSQEQGRNEQFF. CDR3 DNA sequence: TGTGCCAGCAGCCAAGAGCAGGGCAGGAATGAGCAGTTCTTC.

This clonotype showed up many times. V is TRBV28 and J is TRBJ2-5; TRBD2 is a possible D gene (5 bases). Germline assignment: CDR1 MDHEN and CDR2 SYDVKM. Trimming took off 6 bases at V and 2 bases at J, with 13 bases between the two ends. The CDR3 runs to 14 residues. CDR3 nucleotides: TGTGCCAGCAGCTGGACGGGAAGGCAAGAGACCCAGTACTTC. As protein: CASSWTGRQETQYF.

V usage is TRBV6-6 and J usage is TRBJ2-2; 9 bases are a match to TRBD2. V dropped 2 bases and J dropped 0; count of bases not matched to a gene: 7. CDR3 length: 18 amino acids. Per the germline V gene, CDR1 is MNHNY and CDR2 is SVGAGI (reference sequence). The CDR3 region is CASSYGAGGDPNTGELFF. Here the CDR3 DNA reads TGTGCCAGCAGTTACGGAGCGGGAGGAGATCCGAACACCGGGGAGCTGTTTTTT.

This clonotype was seen ten or more times. This rearrangement joins TRBV7-8 to TRBJ2-1, with unresolved D. The germline gives CDR1 SGHVS, CDR2 FQNEAQ. The CDR3 consists of 15 residues. Trimming left V 0 bases short and J 4 bases short, with 10 bases between. This CDR3 is CASSLAGIAYNEQFF. DNA for the CDR3: TGTGCCAGCAGCTTAGCGGGGATAGCTTACAATGAGCAGTTCTTC.

This clonotype was counted between two and nine times. J is TRBJ1-6 and V is TRBV6-1; D is ambiguous. This CDR3 is 16 amino acids long. CDR1 MNHNS and CDR2 SASEGT come from the germline V gene. With 5 bases removed from V and 0 bases from J, the gap between germline ends came to 11 bases. The CDR3 coding sequence is TGTGCCAGCAGTCCACGACGGAACTCCTATAATTCACCCCTCCACTTT. Translation gives CASSPRRNSYNSPLHF.

This clonotype was seen a few times. The chain joins TRBV27 to TRBJ2-7; 9 nucleotides match TRBD1. J gave up 5 bases and V 5 bases, and 7 bases lay outside the gene matches. The CDR3 loop spans 14 amino acids. Germline V gene sequence: CDR1 MNHEY, CDR2 SMNVEV (reference sequence). For the CDR3, the DNA is TGTGCCAGCAGTCCTGGACAGGGGAGGAACGAGCAGTACTTC. Its translation is CASSPGQGRNEQYF.

This clonotype was counted many times. The chain employs TRBV12-3 or TRBV12-4 and TRBJ1-5; perhaps TRBD1 as D (5 bases). V was trimmed by 3 bases and J by 7 bases, leaving 10 bases between them. This CDR3 is built from 13 residues. The DNA of the CDR3 is TGTGCCAGCAGTTTCAGGGTTGGGCAGCCCCAGCATTTT. Protein product: CASSFRVGQPQHF.

This clonotype was observed at least ten times. As DNA, the CDR3 is TGTGCCAGCAGACAGGAGAGCTCCTATAATTCACCCCTCCACTTT. Protein: CASRQESSYNSPLHF. The chain recombines TRBV2 with TRBJ1-6; D is possibly TRBD1 (5 bases). The CDR3 has 15 residues. The germline V gene encodes CDR1 SNHLY and CDR2 FYNNEI. Trimming removed 6 bases from V and 0 bases from J, with 9 bases in between.

This clonotype was seen at least ten times. The chain joins TRBV15 to TRBJ2-1, with 9 bases that match TRBD2. Germline V CDR1 and CDR2: LNHNV, YYDKDF (reference sequence). The CDR3 spans 15 residues. The junction had 5 bases not matched to a gene; V was cut back by 1 base and J by 7 bases. This chain's CDR3 is CATSRGSGSLNEQFF. In nucleotides, the CDR3 is TGTGCCACCAGCAGAGGTAGCGGGAGTTTAAATGAGCAGTTCTTC. The complete variable domain, with remaining parts taken from reference TRBV15 and TRBJ2-1, reads DAMVIQNPRYQVTQFGKPVTLSCSQTLNHNVMYWYQQKSSQAPKLLFHYYDKDFNNEADTPDNFQSRRPNTSFCFLDIRSPGLGDTAMYLCATSRGSGSLNEQFFGPGTRLTVL.